The source of this T cell receptor beta chain is a study of response to subunit inactivated influenza vaccine. Germline CDR1 DFQATT, CDR2 SNEGSKA (reference sequence). This CDR3 spans 16 amino acids. The trim removed 0 bases at V and 1 base at J, leaving 4 bases unmatched. This clonotype occurred a few times. Its matching antigen is unknown. Overall study results and limits: Authors proposed each seasonal influenza vaccination draws in few new T cells.

In TCRdb, the RT-PCR reads were re-called with MiXCR into one record per CDR3 protein. The repertoire includes 530,000 or so distinct CDR3 sequences, approximately 24% of them detected once, and over 1.5% sits in the top ten. The material sequenced was CD4+ T cells sorted from PBMCs, taken around 5 days after vaccination. The chain has TRBV20-1 and TRBJ2-7; TRBD2 matches at 12 bases. The clonotype originates from a man in his forties or fifties who received an inactivated influenza vaccine. For the CDR3, the DNA is TGCAGTGCTAGAGACCAGACTAGCGGGGGATCCTACGAGCAGTACTTC. Its protein product is CSARDQTSGGSYEQYF.